This entry lists 31 T cell receptor beta chains sequenced from one sample in a study of Graves' ophthalmopathy and Graves' hyperthyroidism. RNA served as the template for amplifying TCR beta CDR3 regions. The library came from an HTBI-primed first-round RT-PCR and a second-round multiplex PCR. MiXCR, run by TCRdb on the multiplex PCR reads, gives a single entry per CDR3 protein. The sample yields roughly 610,000 distinct CDR3 sequences, 22% seen once. Sequencing was performed on peripheral blood. Receptors were obtained from a woman in her late teens or twenties with stable Graves' hyperthyroidism. Some clones in this sample may be carry-over from other donors' samples.

This clonotype showed up many times. The chain carries TRBV12-3 or TRBV12-4 and TRBJ2-7; 8 bases are shared with TRBD2. J gave up 5 bases and V 6 bases, and 9 bases lay outside the gene matches. The CDR3 length is 14 residues. The chain's CDR3 is CASSPGREGNEQYF. Written as DNA, the CDR3 is TGTGCCAGCAGCCCCGGGAGGGAAGGAAACGAGCAGTACTTC.

This clonotype turned up a few times. The chain uses TRBV20-1 and TRBJ2-7; maybe TRBD2 (6 bases). Per the germline V gene, CDR1 is DFQATT and CDR2 is SNEGSKA (reference sequence). The CDR3 runs to 16 residues. Trimming shortened V by 0 bases and J by 3 bases, and 18 bases separated the two germline ends. The CDR3 is CSARDMEAEGIYEQYF. The CDR3 DNA follows: TGCAGTGCTAGAGATATGGAGGCGGAGGGGATCTACGAGCAGTACTTC.

V and J are TRBV20-1 and TRBJ2-7, with a tentative D call TRBD1 (5 bases). Germline lookup yields CDR1 DFQATT and CDR2 SNEGSKA (reference sequence). The V end lost 3 bases, the J end lost 0 bases, and 12 bases lay between the germline ends. The CDR3 length is 14 residues. The CDR3, as DNA: TGCAGTGCTAGTTGGAGACAGCGCTCCTACGAGCAGTACTTC. Amino acid sequence: CSASWRQRSYEQYF.

V gene TRBV25-1 combines with J gene TRBJ2-7; 9 positions match TRBD1. This CDR3 is 16 amino acids long. Looked up from germline, CDR1 is MGHDK and CDR2 is SYGVNS. Trimming cost V 4 bases and J 3 bases; bases outside gene matches: 10. CDR3 amino acids: CASSGLTGGHGYEQYF. In nucleotides, the CDR3 is TGTGCCAGCAGTGGCCTGACAGGGGGACACGGCTACGAGCAGTACTTC.

The sample holds a few counts of this clonotype. J is TRBJ1-6 and V is TRBV7-3; possibly TRBD1 for D (5 bases). Germline CDR1 is SGHTA and CDR2 is FQGTGA. V gave up 5 bases and J gave up 11 bases, with 16 bases separating them. The CDR3 runs 14 residues. The CDR3 protein is CASSSRGGDAPLHF. The CDR3 coding sequence is TGTGCCAGCAGCAGCCGCGGGGGGGATGCACCCCTCCACTTT.

This clonotype was recorded at least ten times. As DNA, the CDR3 is TGTGCCAGCAGTTTGGGAGGGGGAGTCGGTTCGGTTCAGCCCCAGCATTTT. Amino acid sequence: CASSLGGGVGSVQPQHF. The chain combines TRBV28 with TRBJ1-5, with D maybe TRBD1 (6 bases). The germline CDR1 and CDR2 sequences are MDHEN and SYDVKM. V gave up 3 bases and J gave up 6 bases, with 21 bases separating them. The CDR3 covers 17 residues.

V and J are TRBV28 and TRBJ2-7; TRBD2 matches at 8 bases. The V gene's germline CDR1 is MDHEN and CDR2 SYDVKM. This CDR3 comprises 16 residues. The V gene end was trimmed by 5 bases and the J gene end by 2 bases; junction bases not matched to a gene: 11. The CDR3 loop reads CASSPGGANLPYEQYF. CDR3 in DNA: TGTGCCAGCAGTCCGGGGGGGGCCAACCTCCCCTACGAGCAGTACTTC. Drawing the rest from reference TRBV28 and TRBJ2-7, the complete variable domain is DVKVTQSSRYLVKRTGEKVFLECVQDMDHENMFWYRQDPGLGLRLIYFSYDVKMKEKGDIPEGYSVSREKKERFSLILESASTNQTSMYLCASSPGGANLPYEQYFGPGTRLTVT.

Comments on this clonotype: One end of the junction varies from germline; a read error may be responsible. CDR3 residues: CASNERASSETQYF. The CDR3 bases are TGTGCCAGCAATGAACGGGCAAGTTCAGAGACCCAGTACTTC. This chain uses TRBV2 with TRBJ2-5; D is uncertain. The CDR3 is 14 amino acids. The germline V gene has CDR1 SNHLY and CDR2 FYNNEI.

The CDR3 nucleotides read TGTGCCAGCTCACGGTCAGGGGTGGTTAACACTGAAGCTTTCTTT. Translating it yields CASSRSGVVNTEAFF. This chain joins TRBV18 and TRBJ1-1; D perhaps matches TRBD1 (6 bases). V was cut by 4 bases and J by 2 bases, with 14 bases left in between. This CDR3 spans 15 amino acids. Germline V gene lookup returns CDR1 KGHSH and CDR2 LQKENI.

The chain joins TRBV10-3 to TRBJ2-7; 7 bases agree with TRBD1. The CDR3 sequence is 13 residues long. With 7 bases clipped from V and 3 bases from J, the junction kept 6 bases outside the gene matches. CDR1 and CDR2 (germline): ENHRY, SYGVKD. CDR3 nucleotides: TGTGCCATCACCCGGGACAGCCTCTACGAGCAGTACTTC. This codes for CAITRDSLYEQYF.

This clonotype was seen at least ten times. The rearrangement joins TRBV6-5 to TRBJ2-4, with TRBD2 matching over 7 bases. The V segment lost 1 base and the J segment 14 bases; nucleotides outside the gene matches: 8. The CDR3 is 13 amino acids. Germline values: CDR1 MNHEY, CDR2 SVGAGI. The CDR3 protein is CASSYYSEGTKYF. The CDR3 nucleotides read TGTGCCAGCAGTTACTACAGCGAGGGGACTAAGTACTTC.

The V gene is TRBV27, the J gene TRBJ2-7; D possibly corresponds to TRBD2 (6 bases). There are 11 residues in the CDR3. V was trimmed by 5 bases and J by 7 bases, leaving 9 bases between them. Germline V lookup: CDR1 MNHEY, CDR2 SMNVEV (reference sequence). The DNA of the CDR3 is TGTGCCAGCAGTACCGCGGGAGAGCAGTACTTC. This codes for CASSTAGEQYF.

As DNA, the CDR3 is TGTGCCAGCAGTGGAGGGAGGGGACAGGGTAACACCGGGGAGCTGTTTTTT. It specifies CASSGGRGQGNTGELFF. The chain recombines TRBV9 with TRBJ2-2; TRBD1 matches 9 bases. The J segment lost 2 bases and the V segment lost 5 bases, leaving 10 bases of the junction unmatched. This CDR3 is 17 amino acids long. The germline gives CDR1 SGDLS, CDR2 YYNGEE.

This clonotype showed up many times. The genes are TRBV20-1 and TRBJ2-7, with D possibly TRBD2 on 7 matching bases. Trimming took off 5 bases at V and 2 bases at J, with 13 bases between the two ends. Germline V lookup: CDR1 DFQATT, CDR2 SNEGSKA (reference sequence). The CDR3 loop spans 13 amino acids. DNA for the CDR3: TGCAGTGCTTCCACAGGGACTACCTACGAGCAGTACTTC. It translates to CSASTGTTYEQYF.

V gene TRBV13 combines with J gene TRBJ2-5; weak D call: TRBD2 (5 bases). Germline-derived CDR1 and CDR2 are PRHDT and FYEKMQ (reference sequence). V dropped 0 bases and J dropped 0 bases, with 8 bases sitting between them. The CDR3 has 15 residues. CDR3 bases: TGTGCCAGCAGCTTAGGGGACTCCAACCAAGAGACCCAGTACTTC. Translating it yields CASSLGDSNQETQYF. The full variable domain, with the rest looked up from reference TRBV13 and TRBJ2-5, is AAGVIQSPRHLIKEKRETATLKCYPIPRHDTVYWYQQGPGQDPQFLISFYEKMQSDKGSIPDRFSAQQFSDYHSELNMSSLELGDSALYFCASSLGDSNQETQYFGPGTRLLVL.

Ten or more counts support this clonotype. The chain uses TRBV7-2 and TRBJ2-7, with D unclear. Looked up from germline, CDR1 is SGHTA and CDR2 is FQGNSA. V was pared by 5 bases and J by 1 base, with 6 bases between. The CDR3 is made up of 12 amino acids. The CDR3 region is CASSHASYEQYF. DNA of the CDR3: TGTGCCAGCAGCCACGCTTCCTACGAGCAGTACTTC.

J is TRBJ1-4 and V is TRBV4-1; unclear D gene. Germline-derived CDR1 and CDR2 are MGHRA and YSYEKL. V was cut by 0 bases and J by 8 bases, with 4 bases left in between. This CDR3 contains 12 residues. CDR3 loop: CASSQDLEKLFF. In DNA form, the CDR3 reads TGCGCCAGCAGCCAAGATCTGGAAAAACTGTTTTTT.

At least ten counts were recorded for this clonotype. The gene calls are TRBV6-1 and TRBJ1-2; D unclear. Germline CDR1 and CDR2: MNHNS and SASEGT. The germline V and J ends were trimmed by 4 bases and 4 bases, with 10 bases remaining between them. CDR3 length: 13 amino acids. CDR3 loop: CASSALSGYGYTF. CDR3 nucleotide sequence: TGTGCCAGCAGTGCCTTATCGGGCTATGGCTACACCTTC.

The sample holds many counts of this clonotype. The chain employs TRBV11-2 and TRBJ2-5, with D uncertain. Trimming took 5 bases from V and 1 from J, leaving 8 bases between them. Germline CDR1 SGHAT, CDR2 FQNNGV. CDR3 length equals 13 residues. The CDR3 is CASSAKGQETQYF. The DNA of the CDR3 is TGTGCCAGCAGCGCAAAGGGCCAAGAGACCCAGTACTTC.

The gene calls are TRBV9 and TRBJ2-5; TRBD1 might be the D (6 bases). Trimming shortened V by 0 bases and J by 1 base, and 7 bases separated the two germline ends. CDR1 and CDR2 from the germline V gene are SGDLS and YYNGEE. The CDR3 consists of 14 residues. CDR3 amino acids: CASSVGTVQETQYF. The DNA for the CDR3 is TGTGCCAGCAGCGTAGGGACAGTCCAAGAGACCCAGTACTTC.

This clonotype was seen a few times. The chain employs TRBV3-1 and TRBJ1-1; no clear D. In germline, CDR1 is LGHDT, CDR2 YNNKEL (reference sequence). The CDR3 is made up of 15 amino acids. The ends were cut back, 3 bases at V and 1 base at J, with 12 bases in the middle. CDR3 nucleotides: TGTGCCAGCAGCCATCGCTCGGCGGCGAACACTGAAGCTTTCTTT. Its protein product is CASSHRSAANTEAFF.

This chain joins TRBV7-2 and TRBJ2-5; TRBD1 matches 9 bases. The CDR3 runs 17 residues. Looked up from germline, CDR1 is SGHTA and CDR2 is FQGNSA. V was pared by 0 bases and J by 7 bases, with 12 bases of the junction left unmatched. In DNA, the CDR3 is TGTGCCAGCAGCTTAGCCAAAGGGACAGGGCTTTTAAGGACCCAGTACTTC. The encoded protein is CASSLAKGTGLLRTQYF.

Ten or more counts support this clonotype. The rearrangement uses TRBV12-3 or TRBV12-4 and TRBJ2-5, with TRBD2 matching over 13 bases. The trim removed 6 bases at V and 0 bases at J, leaving 4 bases unmatched. The CDR3 runs 16 residues. CDR3 residues: CASRLTSGGYQETQYF. CDR3 nucleotide sequence: TGTGCCAGCAGGCTGACTAGCGGGGGGTACCAAGAGACCCAGTACTTC.

Ten or more counts support this clonotype. This rearrangement joins TRBV12-3 or TRBV12-4 to TRBJ2-2; possible D gene TRBD1, 7 bases. CDR3 length equals 15 residues. V lost 10 bases and J 3 bases, leaving 18 bases between the germline ends. CDR3 nucleotide sequence: TGTGCCACCGCCCGGACAGGAGGGCACACCGGGGAGCTGTTTTTT. Protein product: CATARTGGHTGELFF.

Ten or more counts support this clonotype. This rearrangement joins TRBV9 to TRBJ1-1; D might be TRBD1 (6 bases). V lost 0 bases to trimming and J lost 3 bases, with 15 bases between them. Germline loops: CDR1 SGDLS, CDR2 YYNGEE. The CDR3 runs to 16 residues. DNA of the CDR3: TGTGCCAGCAGCGTAGATGCGCGGCAGGGGTACACTGAAGCTTTCTTT. Translating gives CASSVDARQGYTEAFF.

The V gene is TRBV7-6, the J gene TRBJ1-1; a possible D gene is TRBD1 (5 bases). Looked up from germline, CDR1 is SGHVS and CDR2 is FNYEAQ. Between the trimmed V and J ends, which lost 4 bases and 0 bases, there was a span of 9 bases. There are 14 residues in the CDR3. CDR3 protein: CASSSRQLNTEAFF. The CDR3 bases are TGTGCCAGCAGCTCTCGACAGCTGAACACTGAAGCTTTCTTT. The whole variable domain, filled in from reference TRBV7-6 and TRBJ1-1, reads GAGVSQSPRYKVTKRGQDVALRCDPISGHVSLYWYRQALGQGPEFLTYFNYEAQQDKSGLPNDRFSAERPEGSISTLTIQRTEQRDSAMYRCASSSRQLNTEAFFGQGTRLTVV.

This clonotype was seen many times. J is TRBJ1-1 and V is TRBV6-2 or TRBV6-3; maybe TRBD1 (6 bases). The germline V and J ends were trimmed by 2 bases and 1 base, with 8 bases remaining between them. Germline V CDR1 and CDR2: MNHEY, SVGEGT. The CDR3 spans 14 residues. This chain's CDR3 is CASSYTGKNTEAFF. The CDR3 bases are TGTGCCAGCAGTTACACAGGGAAGAACACTGAAGCTTTCTTT.

There are many counts of this clonotype. One end of the junction does not line up with germline, which may come from a read error. The chain links TRBV20-1 to TRBJ2-6, with TRBD1 as a possible D gene (7 bases). CDR1 is DFQATT and CDR2 is SNEGSKA in the germline V gene (reference sequence). CDR3 length: 17 amino acids. Here the CDR3 reads CSARDQEGARGTNVLTF. CDR3 DNA: TGCAGTGCTAGAGATCAGGAGGGGGCGCGTGGGACCAACGTCCTGACTTTC.

Turning to this clonotype: A much larger clone lies one base from this, so it may be a read error. J is TRBJ1-1 and V is TRBV6-5; 9 bases agree with TRBD1. Germline V gene data show CDR1 as MNHEY and CDR2 as SVGAGI. This CDR3 is built from 13 residues. CDR3 sequence (DNA): TGTGCCAGCAGTTCGGACAGGGGCTCTGAAGCTTGCTTT. This translates into CASSSDRGSEACF.

This clonotype has at least ten counts. The chain is built from TRBV20-1 and TRBJ2-5, with D maybe TRBD2 (5 bases). Germline CDR1 and CDR2: DFQATT and SNEGSKA (reference sequence). Trimming cost V 0 bases and J 4 bases, with 12 bases left between them. This CDR3 is 14 amino acids long. The CDR3 sequence is CSARDQAGGETQYF. For the CDR3, the DNA is TGCAGTGCTAGAGATCAGGCCGGAGGAGAGACCCAGTACTTC.

This clonotype was observed a handful of times. This rearrangement joins TRBV6-2 or TRBV6-3 to TRBJ1-2, with TRBD1 as a possible D gene (6 bases). The germline V gene has CDR1 MNHEY and CDR2 SVGEGT. Trimming stripped 5 bases from V and 2 bases from J, with 15 bases between. The CDR3 loop spans 15 amino acids. Here the CDR3 reads CASSRTATGNYGYTF. CDR3 nucleotide sequence: TGTGCCAGCAGTCGAACTGCTACAGGGAACTATGGCTACACCTTC.